Below, 32 T cell receptor beta chains from the same sample are listed, as sequenced in a study of T cell responses to AZD1222 COVID-19 vaccine. TCRdb keeps only in-frame clones here, not all; method: immunoSEQ multiplex PCR. The profile shows around 120,000 clones, more than 90% of them singletons. Source: peripheral blood, taken 28 days after the second AZD1222 dose. All receptors derive from an adult who received the AZD1222 COVID-19 vaccine.

In this sample, this clone turned up once. This chain links TRBV18 with TRBJ1-6, with D perhaps matching TRBD1 (5 bases). This CDR3 is 14 amino acids long. Germline assignment: CDR1 KGHSH and CDR2 LQKENI. V gave up 2 bases and J gave up 7 bases, with 9 bases separating them. CDR3 amino acids: CASSPKGANSPLHF. CDR3 nucleotide sequence: TGTGCCAGCTCACCAAAAGGGGCCAATTCACCCCTCCACTTT.

The V and J genes are TRBV5-1 and TRBJ2-5; TRBD1 matches 11 bases. V was pared by 4 bases and J by 3 bases, with 8 bases of the junction left unmatched. Germline-derived CDR1 and CDR2 are SGHRS and YFSETQ. This CDR3 has 16 residues. The CDR3 nucleotides are TGCGCCAGCAGCCTTATGCCGGGACAGGGGGAAGAGACCCAGTACTTC. This gives the protein CASSLMPGQGEETQYF.

J is TRBJ1-1 and V is TRBV15, with D possibly TRBD1 on 5 matching bases. V was pared by 0 bases and J by 4 bases, with 9 bases between. Germline V gene sequence: CDR1 LNHNV, CDR2 YYDKDF (reference sequence). The CDR3 consists of 14 residues. The CDR3 DNA reads TGTGCCACCAGCAGAGATCGGGGGTTCACTGAAGCTTTCTTT. Amino acid sequence: CATSRDRGFTEAFF. The full variable domain, completed using reference TRBV15 and TRBJ1-1, is DAMVIQNPRYQVTQFGKPVTLSCSQTLNHNVMYWYQQKSSQAPKLLFHYYDKDFNNEADTPDNFQSRRPNTSFCFLDIRSPGLGDTAMYLCATSRDRGFTEAFFGQGTRLTVV.

V is TRBV7-2 and J is TRBJ2-7, with D maybe TRBD1 (6 bases). Germline V CDR1 and CDR2: SGHTA, FQGNSA. The CDR3 covers 15 residues. Trimming stripped 4 bases from V and 6 bases from J, with 19 bases between. As DNA, the CDR3 is TGTGCCAGCAGCTCCCGAGGACAGCCTCCGGGCGAGCAGTACTTC. This codes for CASSSRGQPPGEQYF.

CDR3 loop: CASSFLQGGAQFF. The CDR3 nucleotides read TGTGCCAGCAGTTTCTTACAGGGTGGGGCCCAGTTCTTC. V and J are TRBV28 and TRBJ2-1, with D perhaps TRBD1 (6 bases). CDR3 length: 13 residues. Trimming took off 3 bases at V and 13 bases at J, with 16 bases between the two ends. CDR1 MDHEN and CDR2 SYDVKM come from the germline V gene.

The V call is TRBV30, the J call TRBJ2-5; TRBD2 aligns across 10 bases. Trimming removed 0 bases from V and 4 bases from J; junction bases left unmatched: 11. This CDR3 comprises 17 residues. CDR1 and CDR2 (germline): GTSNPN, SVGIG (reference sequence). The DNA of the CDR3 is TGTGCCTGGAGTGTAAGGGTTGGAAGCGGGGGGGCAGAGACCCAGTACTTC. Its translation: CAWSVRVGSGGAETQYF. Full variable domain (outside the CDR3, taken from reference TRBV30 and TRBJ2-5): SQTIHQWPATLVQPVGSPLSLECTVEGTSNPNLYWYRQAAGRGLQLLFYSVGIGQISSEVPQNLSASRPQDRQFILSSKKLLLSDSGFYLCAWSVRVGSGGAETQYFGPGTRLLVL.

The chain couples TRBV7-9 to TRBJ2-1; D perhaps matches TRBD2 (5 bases). V lost 1 base and J 4 bases, leaving 11 bases between the germline ends. The germline V gene has CDR1 SEHNR and CDR2 FQNEAQ (reference sequence). This CDR3 has 15 amino acids. The CDR3 DNA reads TGTGCCAGCAGCTTAGGAGGGAGCCCTTACAATGAGCAGTTCTTC. Its protein is CASSLGGSPYNEQFF.

This chain joins TRBV30 and TRBJ2-7; TRBD1 is a possible D gene (7 bases). V was pared by 0 bases and J by 7 bases, with 16 bases between. CDR1 and CDR2 (germline): GTSNPN, SVGIG (reference sequence). The CDR3 contains 14 residues. The CDR3 region has the DNA TGTGCCTGGAGTGTACCAGGGGCAGGGGGGGAGCAGTACTTC. Translation gives CAWSVPGAGGEQYF.

The CDR3, as DNA: TGTGCCAGCAGCTTGAAGAAGTGGACAGCTAGCACAGATACGCAGTATTTT. This codes for CASSLKKWTASTDTQYF. V gene TRBV5-5 combines with J gene TRBJ2-3, with D maybe TRBD1 (6 bases). Germline V CDR1 and CDR2: SGHKS, YYEKEE (reference sequence). V dropped 1 base and J dropped 0 bases, with 15 bases sitting between them. This CDR3 is built from 17 residues.

The V and J genes are TRBV18 and TRBJ2-7; 7 nucleotides line up with TRBD2. Germline V lookup: CDR1 KGHSH, CDR2 LQKENI. With V trimmed by 6 bases and J by 5 bases, 13 bases remained unmatched. The CDR3 has 15 amino acids. The CDR3: CASSKPGTTTNEQYF. The DNA of the CDR3 is TGTGCCAGCTCGAAACCCGGGACTACCACTAACGAGCAGTACTTC.

Here the CDR3 reads CATQGARTGELFF. Here the CDR3 DNA reads TGTGCCACACAGGGGGCAAGGACCGGGGAGCTGTTTTTT. The chain joins TRBV2 to TRBJ2-2, with TRBD1 matching 9 bases. Germline trimming cut 10 bases from V and 5 bases from J; bases unmatched to any gene: 5. Germline V gene sequence: CDR1 SNHLY, CDR2 FYNNEI. The CDR3 extends over 13 amino acids.

The DNA of the CDR3 is TGTGCCAGCAGTTACTCCCCAGCTAACTATGGCTACACCTTC. Encoded protein: CASSYSPANYGYTF. This rearrangement joins TRBV6-6 to TRBJ1-2; D remains ambiguous. Germline V gene data show CDR1 as MNHNY and CDR2 as SVGAGI (reference sequence). This CDR3 spans 14 amino acids. Trimming took off 0 bases at V and 0 bases at J, with 5 bases between the two ends.

This rearrangement joins TRBV18 to TRBJ2-7, with TRBD1 as a possible D gene (6 bases). Deletions cut 1 base from V and 0 bases from J, with 13 bases between. Germline CDR1 is KGHSH and CDR2 is LQKENI. CDR3 length: 16 residues. CDR3 bases: TGTGCCAGCTCACCACTCGGGCACAGGGTCTCCTACGAGCAGTACTTC. Its translation is CASSPLGHRVSYEQYF. The full variable domain, its missing parts supplied by reference TRBV18 and TRBJ2-7, is NAGVMQNPRHLVRRRGQEARLRCSPMKGHSHVYWYRQLPEEGLKFMVYLQKENIIDESGMPKERFSAEFPKEGPSILRIQQVVRGDSAAYFCASSPLGHRVSYEQYFGPGTRLTVT.

J is TRBJ1-2 and V is TRBV2; D remains ambiguous. The CDR3 runs to 12 residues. Trimming pared 4 bases from V and 4 bases from J, leaving 7 bases between. Germline CDR1 and CDR2: SNHLY and FYNNEI. CDR3 sequence: CASSGQVYGYTF. Here the CDR3 DNA reads TGTGCCAGCAGTGGTCAGGTCTATGGCTACACCTTC.

CDR3 in amino acids: CASSLSGGDNSPLHF. The CDR3 nucleotides read TGTGCCAGCAGCTTAAGTGGGGGGGACAATTCACCCCTCCACTTT. The chain uses TRBV7-3 and TRBJ1-6, with D possibly TRBD1 on 5 matching bases. Germline V gene data show CDR1 as SGHTA and CDR2 as FQGTGA. The CDR3 totals 15 residues. With 1 base removed from V and 7 bases from J, the gap between germline ends came to 11 bases.

The CDR3 DNA sequence: TGTGCCAGCAGACCGAAGGGAGCTAACTATGGCTACACCTTC. It encodes CASRPKGANYGYTF. The chain has TRBV3-1 (or the pseudogene TRBV3-2) and TRBJ1-2, with unresolved D. The CDR3 contains 14 residues. Trimming stripped 6 bases from V and 0 bases from J, with 11 bases between. CDR1 is LGHDT, CDR2 YNNKEL, per germline (reference sequence).

The chain recombines TRBV4-3 with TRBJ1-1; 9 bases agree with TRBD1. Germline loops: CDR1 LGHNA, CDR2 YSLEER. V lost 0 bases, J lost 4 bases, and 3 bases stayed unmatched. The CDR3 extends over 15 amino acids. The CDR3: CASSQEGQGRTEAFF. The CDR3 DNA reads as TGCGCCAGCAGCCAAGAGGGACAGGGACGCACTGAAGCTTTCTTT.

CDR3 coding DNA: TGTGCCAGCAGCTTATATACCTACGAGCAGTACTTC. Its protein product is CASSLYTYEQYF. The chain has TRBV7-2 and TRBJ2-7, with D unresolved. Trimming stripped 2 bases from V and 2 bases from J, with 4 bases between. This CDR3 contains 12 residues. Germline CDR1 reads SGHTA; CDR2 reads FQGNSA.

The chain employs TRBV30 and TRBJ2-5; D is ambiguous. Germline lookup yields CDR1 GTSNPN and CDR2 SVGIG (reference sequence). Trimming stripped 2 bases from V and 2 bases from J, with 9 bases between. The CDR3 consists of 13 residues. The CDR3 coding sequence is TGTGCCTGGAGTTCAGGAGTACAAGAGACCCAGTACTTC. Translated, it gives CAWSSGVQETQYF.

CDR3 protein: CASSSTSRNQPQHF. In DNA form, the CDR3 reads TGTGCCAGCAGTTCGACAAGCCGCAATCAGCCCCAGCATTTT. V usage is TRBV27 and J usage is TRBJ1-5; no definite D call. The V and J ends lost 4 bases and 2 bases respectively, with 9 bases between them. There are 14 residues in the CDR3. Germline loops: CDR1 MNHEY, CDR2 SMNVEV (reference sequence).

The V call is TRBV5-1, the J call TRBJ2-2; D is uncertain. The CDR3 covers 16 residues. Trimming left V 1 base short and J 0 bases short, with 10 bases between. CDR1 and CDR2 (germline): SGHRS, YFSETQ. The DNA of the CDR3 is TGCGCCAGCAGCTTGAGACGGCAGGCGAACACCGGGGAGCTGTTTTTT. Translated: CASSLRRQANTGELFF.

CDR3 sequence reads: CASSPGRLAGPPGEQYF. CDR3 in DNA: TGCGCCAGCAGCCCGGGGAGGCTAGCGGGCCCCCCGGGGGAGCAGTACTTC. This rearrangement joins TRBV5-1 to TRBJ2-7, with 8 bases lining up with TRBD2. Germline CDR1 reads SGHRS; CDR2 reads YFSETQ. V trimming: 4 bases; J trimming: 7 bases; junction bases outside the gene matches: 19. This CDR3 is built from 17 residues.

The chain has TRBV19 and TRBJ1-5, with 7 positions matching TRBD1. The CDR3 runs to 15 residues. The trim removed 8 bases at V and 0 bases at J, leaving 7 bases unmatched. CDR1 is LNHDA and CDR2 is SQIVND in the germline V gene (reference sequence). CDR3 protein: CASLDRPYSNQPQHF. The CDR3 bases are TGTGCCAGTCTGGACAGGCCATATAGCAATCAGCCCCAGCATTTT.

The rearrangement uses TRBV12-1 and TRBJ2-7. TRBV12-1 is termed a pseudogene. The CDR3 is 13 residues long. CDR3 sequence (DNA): TGTGCCAGCAGCTTTGTTCCCTCCTACGAGCAGTACTTC. The encoded protein is CASSFVPSYEQYF.

The chain is built from TRBV7-2 and TRBJ1-5, with unresolved D. The CDR3 sequence is 14 residues long. The ends were cut back, 1 base at V and 6 bases at J, with 10 bases in the middle. Germline loops: CDR1 SGHTA, CDR2 FQGNSA. CDR3 in DNA: TGTGCCAGCAGCTTAGATTCGTTAGTTCAGCCCCAGCATTTT. It translates to CASSLDSLVQPQHF.

This rearrangement joins TRBV6-6 to TRBJ2-7, with 9 nucleotides matching TRBD2. V lost 0 bases, J lost 4 bases, and 4 bases stayed unmatched. This CDR3 comprises 15 residues. Germline V gene sequence: CDR1 MNHNY, CDR2 SVGAGI (reference sequence). The CDR3 is CASSYSSLAGYEQYF. Written as DNA, the CDR3 is TGTGCCAGCAGTTACTCGTCCCTAGCGGGATACGAGCAGTACTTC.

The chain is built from TRBV6-1 and TRBJ1-2; D is unclear. The ends were cut back, 2 bases at V and 6 bases at J, with 10 bases in the middle. This CDR3 comprises 13 residues. From germline, CDR1 is MNHNS and CDR2 SASEGT. The CDR3 DNA is TGTGCCAGCAGTGAACCGGCAGTGAATGGCTACACCTTC. Protein: CASSEPAVNGYTF.

This chain joins TRBV7-7 and TRBJ1-5; D not certain. With 5 bases removed from V and 0 bases from J, the gap between germline ends came to 5 bases. The CDR3 has 13 residues. In germline, CDR1 is SSHAT, CDR2 FNYEAQ (reference sequence). DNA for the CDR3: TGTGCCAGCAGCAAAGATAGCAATCAGCCCCAGCATTTT. Amino acid sequence: CASSKDSNQPQHF. Full variable domain (outside the CDR3, taken from reference TRBV7-7 and TRBJ1-5): GAGVSQSPRYKVTKRGQDVTLRCDPISSHATLYWYQQALGQGPEFLTYFNYEAQPDKSGLPSDRFSAERPEGSISTLTIQRTEQRDSAMYRCASSKDSNQPQHFGDGTRLSIL.

The V and J genes are TRBV5-5 and TRBJ2-1; D gene unclear. The germline V gene has CDR1 SGHKS and CDR2 YYEKEE (reference sequence). V was trimmed by 4 bases and J by 5 bases, leaving 7 bases between them. The CDR3 consists of 12 residues. CDR3 bases: TGTGCCAGCAGCCTTACTAACAATGAGCAGTTCTTC. It specifies CASSLTNNEQFF.

Here the CDR3 DNA reads TGTGCCATCAGTCCGGGACAGGGAAGGGAGCAGTACTTC. It specifies CAISPGQGREQYF. V and J are TRBV10-3 and TRBJ2-7, with TRBD1 matching 9 bases. The trim removed 5 bases at V and 7 bases at J, leaving 6 bases unmatched. Per the germline V gene, CDR1 is ENHRY and CDR2 is SYGVKD. CDR3 length: 13 residues.

This chain links TRBV7-9 with TRBJ1-5; the D is unclear. CDR1 and CDR2 from the germline V gene are SEHNR and FQNEAQ (reference sequence). The CDR3 loop spans 12 amino acids. The V gene lost 1 base and the J gene lost 7 bases, with 5 bases spanning the gap. Here the CDR3 DNA reads TGTGCCAGCAGCTTAGATGACCAGCCCCAGCATTTT. Its protein is CASSLDDQPQHF.

The rearrangement links TRBV6-2 or TRBV6-3 to TRBJ2-1; 7 nucleotides match TRBD2. This CDR3 is built from 15 residues. Trimming removed 5 bases from V and 5 bases from J; junction bases left unmatched: 9. CDR1 and CDR2 from the germline V gene are MNHEY and SVGEGT. CDR3 loop: CASSPGLELNNEQFF. Written as DNA, the CDR3 is TGTGCCAGCAGTCCCGGACTAGAATTGAACAATGAGCAGTTCTTC.